This TCR beta chain was retrieved from a study of cytomegalovirus exposure and HLA in healthy donors (dated by TCRdb to about 2017). Turning to the overall study: A later analysis indicated that the roughly 130 validation repertoires were generated on the platform also employed for the 700 or so repertoires of the first cohort. The study aimed to test whether cataloging public T cell receptors could reveal signatures of past pathogen exposure. A separate validation cohort of roughly 130 different subjects was used in addition to the roughly 720-subject first cohort. High-throughput TCR immunosequencing, statistical association of individual TCRs with disease status, and machine learning were combined to predict cytomegalovirus infection status. Study-level results and caveats: The authors suggested that the approach could potentially be generalized to other disease states and immunological phenotypes. The classifier was reported to diagnose cytomegalovirus status with high specificity and sensitivity in both the original and validation cohorts. A later analysis found that TCRs clustered in the first cohort also tended to co-occur in the roughly 110 validation repertoires, with more than 90% of cluster scores above 0. A few of the identified cytomegalovirus-associated TCR beta chains were confirmed in vitro to be specific for cytomegalovirus antigens. The study listed over 150 TCR beta chains as associated with cytomegalovirus. Most TCR sequences were observed very rarely across donors, whereas some public TCRs were present in many individuals. A later analysis lacked HLA typing for the validation cohort, so it scored co-occurrence in that cohort across all 110 or so repertoires.

On this clone: The antigen it binds to is not known. A read error may account for a junction end that differs from germline.

Separate from the roughly 660-subject first cohort, the validation cohort of over 90 subjects was the group to which the donors belonged. Receptors were amplified or captured by the immunoSEQ multiplex PCR assay. The authors' pipeline ran thus. A statistical classification framework was developed to diagnose cytomegalovirus status using the catalog of TCR beta chain sequences. Held by TCRdb, this immuneACCESS table contains in-frame sequences only and omits some clones. Under half of the omission traces to an unresolved V gene where checked; the cause of the rest is unknown. The V and J calls and clone size were taken over from that table, and D and trimming were inferred from the DNA. Present in this sample are 110,000 to 150,000 clones, about four fifths of which were seen just once. The top ten hold 1.4% of the sample. CDR1 and CDR2 are read off the germline V gene (reference sequence) as LNHDA and SQIVND. The CDR3 has 14 amino acids, counting the end cysteine and phenylalanine. Here the CDR3 DNA is all that survives: 42 bases in frame from base 1.

This sequence was found in a woman aged 25 to 45 in good health and CMV-seronegative. The chain uses TRBV19 and TRBJ1-5; the D gene lacks a confident call. The sequencing sample was made of PBMCs. The CDR3 loop reads CASSIVFGGMVSNF. The bases are TGTGCCAGTAGTATAGTCTTCGGAGGGATGGTTTCGAATTTT.